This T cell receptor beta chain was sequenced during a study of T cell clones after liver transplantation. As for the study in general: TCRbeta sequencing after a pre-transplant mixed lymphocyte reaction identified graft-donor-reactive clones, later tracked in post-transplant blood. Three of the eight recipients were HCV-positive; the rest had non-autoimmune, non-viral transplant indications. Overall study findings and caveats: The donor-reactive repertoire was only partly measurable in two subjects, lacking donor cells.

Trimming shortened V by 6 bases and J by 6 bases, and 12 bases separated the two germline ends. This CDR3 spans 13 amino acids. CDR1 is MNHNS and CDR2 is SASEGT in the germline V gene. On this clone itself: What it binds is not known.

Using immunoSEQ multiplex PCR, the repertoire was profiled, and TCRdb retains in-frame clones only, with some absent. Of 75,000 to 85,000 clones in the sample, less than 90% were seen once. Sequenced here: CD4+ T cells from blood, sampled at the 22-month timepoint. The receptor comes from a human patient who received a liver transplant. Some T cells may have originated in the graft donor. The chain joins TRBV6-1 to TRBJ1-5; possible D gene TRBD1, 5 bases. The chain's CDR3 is CASRQGQGQPQHF. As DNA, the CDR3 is TGTGCCAGCAGGCAGGGTCAAGGTCAGCCCCAGCATTTT.